The clone carrying this T cell receptor (beta chain) was detected many times. Antigen specificity is unknown. Germline assignment: CDR1 MGHRA and CDR2 YSYEKL. Trimming at V came to 4 bases and at J to 4 bases, leaving 4 bases not matched to a gene. CDR3 length: 14 amino acids. These data are taken from a study of CD8 T cells in ankylosing spondylitis. Study findings and constraints: Significantly higher representation of disease-linked clones was reported for matched ankylosing spondylitis synovial fluid. Peripheral blood held disease-linked clones only at relatively low frequency, and these were CD8+. Prior work had noted some motif variants in reactive arthritis blood and synovial fluid. For ankylosing spondylitis blood, a TCR beta motif of several highly homologous variants appeared characteristic.

TCRdb re-derived calls from the 5' RACE reads in MiXCR, one entry per CDR3 protein. The sample shows approximately 90,000 distinct CDR3 sequences, roughly 8.3% of them seen only once. The material sequenced was blood, either unsorted or a sorted T cell fraction (not recorded which). The chain carries TRBV4-1 and TRBJ1-5; 7 nucleotides line up with TRBD1. This clonotype originated in a male donor with ankylosing spondylitis or in good health (not recorded which). This CDR3 reads CASSPPTGNQPQHF. CDR3 sequence (DNA): TGCGCCAGCAGCCCCCCGACAGGGAATCAGCCCCAGCATTTT.